This T cell receptor beta chain was found in a study of T cells of healthy individuals (dated by TCRdb to 2016 to 2019). Library generation was performed with 5' RACE. Sequencing was performed on an Illumina MiSeq. Starting from the raw public reads, TCRdb applied fastp trimming at Q25, assembled clones with MiXCR and retained in-frame beta chains. One record per CDR3 amino acid sequence lists the most common genes and DNA. In this sample the table shows tens of thousands of distinct CDR3 sequences, around 15% of which occur a single time. Around 4.7% of the sample is taken by the ten largest. In regard to this clonotype: Which antigen it targets is not known. A read error is possible here, since a much larger clone lies one base away. No conserved phenylalanine or tryptophan is present at the end of the CDR3, so a read error is the likely explanation.

CDR1 MNHNS and CDR2 SASEGT were looked up in the germline V gene. V and J lose 6 bases and 9 bases, and a span of 15 bases separates them. The CDR3 sequence runs 14 residues, both termini included. Only CDR3 DNA remains: 42 bases, in frame from the first base. The V and J genes are TRBV6-1 and TRBJ1-6; perhaps TRBD1 is the D gene, with 5 bases matching. This sequence was found in a human donor in good health. The CDR3 is CASRGVGESSPLHS. The DNA is as follows: TGTGCCAGCAGAGGAGTGGGGGAGAGTTCACCCCTCCACTCT.